This T cell receptor (beta chain) appears in the sequencing data of a study of T cells in Graves' hyperthyroidism and ophthalmopathy. RNA transcripts yielded amplified TCR beta CDR3 regions. The TCR CDR3 first-round RT-PCR relied on the HTBI primer set. TCRdb ran MiXCR on the multiplex PCR reads and lists one entry per CDR3 protein. The repertoire consists of approximately 400,000 distinct CDR3 sequences, with 13% occurring once and the leading ten covering less than 25%. This clonotype showed up just a few times. Sequences were obtained from blood. This clonotype was sampled from a man aged 30-40 years with Graves' hyperthyroidism that later progressed to Graves' ophthalmopathy.

CDR3 nucleotide sequence: TGTGCCAGCAGCTTAGAACGGGGGATAATTTCACCCCTCCACTTT. Translated: CASSLERGIISPLHF. The V call is TRBV11-2, the J call TRBJ1-6; D perhaps matches TRBD1 (5 bases). CDR1 is SGHAT, CDR2 FQNNGV, per germline. The CDR3 loop spans 15 amino acids. Between the trimmed V and J ends, which lost 0 bases and 9 bases, there was a span of 12 bases.